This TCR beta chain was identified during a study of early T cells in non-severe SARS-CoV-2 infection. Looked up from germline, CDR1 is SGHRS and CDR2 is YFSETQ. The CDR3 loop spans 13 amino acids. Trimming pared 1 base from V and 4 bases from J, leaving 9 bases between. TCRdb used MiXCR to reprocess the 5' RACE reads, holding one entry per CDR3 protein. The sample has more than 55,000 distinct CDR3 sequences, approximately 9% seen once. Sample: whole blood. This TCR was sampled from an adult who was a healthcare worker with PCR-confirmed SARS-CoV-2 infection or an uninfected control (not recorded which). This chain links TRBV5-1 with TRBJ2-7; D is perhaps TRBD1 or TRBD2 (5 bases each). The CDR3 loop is CASSLWDRYEQYF. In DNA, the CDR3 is TGCGCCAGCAGCTTGTGGGACCGGTACGAGCAGTACTTC.